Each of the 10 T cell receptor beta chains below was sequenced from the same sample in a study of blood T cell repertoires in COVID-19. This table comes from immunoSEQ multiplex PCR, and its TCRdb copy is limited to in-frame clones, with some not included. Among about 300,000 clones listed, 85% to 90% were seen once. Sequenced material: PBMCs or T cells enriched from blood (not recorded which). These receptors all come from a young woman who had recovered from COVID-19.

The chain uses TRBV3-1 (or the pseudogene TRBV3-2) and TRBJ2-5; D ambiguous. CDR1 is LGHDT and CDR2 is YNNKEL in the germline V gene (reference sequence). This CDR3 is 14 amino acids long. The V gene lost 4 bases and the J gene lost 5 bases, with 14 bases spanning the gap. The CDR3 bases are TGTGCCAGCAGCCCGACAAGATCGTTGGAGACCCAGTACTTC. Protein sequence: CASSPTRSLETQYF.

In DNA form, the CDR3 reads TGTGCCAGCAGTAGGGGGAGGGACACTGAAGCTTTCTTT. As protein: CASSRGRDTEAFF. J is TRBJ1-1 and V is TRBV25-1; a weak D match, TRBD1 (6 bases). Deletions cut 5 bases from V and 3 bases from J, with 10 bases between. The CDR3 is 13 residues long. Germline V CDR1 and CDR2: MGHDK, SYGVNS.

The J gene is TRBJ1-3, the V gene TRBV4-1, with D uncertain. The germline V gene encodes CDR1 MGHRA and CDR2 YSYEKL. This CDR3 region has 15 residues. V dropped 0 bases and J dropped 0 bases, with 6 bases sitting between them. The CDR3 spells CASSQDVYSGNTIYF. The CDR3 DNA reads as TGCGCCAGCAGCCAAGATGTTTACTCTGGAAACACCATATATTTT.

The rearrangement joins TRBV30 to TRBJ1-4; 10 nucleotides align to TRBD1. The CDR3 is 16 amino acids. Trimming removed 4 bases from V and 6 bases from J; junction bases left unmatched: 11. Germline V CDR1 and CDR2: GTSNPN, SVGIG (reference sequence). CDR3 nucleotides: TGTGCCTGGAAAGCTAAAACCGGGACAGGGGATGAAAAACTGTTTTTT. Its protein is CAWKAKTGTGDEKLFF.

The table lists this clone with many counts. The CDR3 sequence is CASSVGRDKAYEQYF. In DNA, the CDR3 is TGTGCCAGCAGCGTAGGAAGGGACAAAGCCTACGAGCAGTACTTC. The chain is built from TRBV9 and TRBJ2-7; maybe TRBD1 (6 bases). The germline V and J ends were trimmed by 0 bases and 2 bases, with 12 bases remaining between them. The CDR3 extends over 15 amino acids. The germline V gene has CDR1 SGDLS and CDR2 YYNGEE. Filled out from reference TRBV9 and TRBJ2-7, the complete variable domain reads DSGVTQTPKHLITATGQRVTLRCSPRSGDLSVYWYQQSLDQGLQFLIQYYNGEERAKGNILERFSAQQFPDLHSELNLSSLELGDSALYFCASSVGRDKAYEQYFGPGTRLTVT.

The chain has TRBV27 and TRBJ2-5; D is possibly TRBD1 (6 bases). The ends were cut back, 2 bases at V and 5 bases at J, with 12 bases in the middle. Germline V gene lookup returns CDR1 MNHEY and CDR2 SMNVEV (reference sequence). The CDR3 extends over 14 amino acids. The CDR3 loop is CASSLAGAPETQYF. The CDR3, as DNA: TGTGCCAGCAGTTTAGCAGGGGCCCCGGAGACCCAGTACTTC.

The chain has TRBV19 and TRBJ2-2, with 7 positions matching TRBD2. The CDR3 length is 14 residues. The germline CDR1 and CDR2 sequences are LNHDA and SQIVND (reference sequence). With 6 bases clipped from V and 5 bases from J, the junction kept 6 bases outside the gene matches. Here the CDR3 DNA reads TGTGCCAGTAGAGGACTAGTTCTTACCGGGGAGCTGTTTTTT. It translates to CASRGLVLTGELFF.

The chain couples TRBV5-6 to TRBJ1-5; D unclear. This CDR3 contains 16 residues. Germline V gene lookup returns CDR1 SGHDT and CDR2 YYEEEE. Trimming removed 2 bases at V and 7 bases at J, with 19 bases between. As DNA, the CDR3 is TGTGCCAGCAGCTTCTCCGGGCCCAACGGGATCCAGCCCCAGCATTTT. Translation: CASSFSGPNGIQPQHF.

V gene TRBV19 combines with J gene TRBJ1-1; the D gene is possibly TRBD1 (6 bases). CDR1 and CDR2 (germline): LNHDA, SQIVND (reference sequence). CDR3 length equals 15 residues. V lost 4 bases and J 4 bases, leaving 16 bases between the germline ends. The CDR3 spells CASSKGRGVGTEAFF. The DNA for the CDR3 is TGTGCCAGTAGTAAAGGCAGGGGAGTAGGCACTGAAGCTTTCTTT.

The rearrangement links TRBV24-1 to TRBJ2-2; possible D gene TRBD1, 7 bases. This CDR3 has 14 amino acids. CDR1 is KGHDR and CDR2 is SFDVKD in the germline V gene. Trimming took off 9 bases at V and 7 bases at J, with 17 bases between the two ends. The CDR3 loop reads CATRTGEEVGELFF. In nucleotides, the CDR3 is TGTGCCACCCGAACAGGGGAGGAGGTCGGGGAGCTGTTTTTT.